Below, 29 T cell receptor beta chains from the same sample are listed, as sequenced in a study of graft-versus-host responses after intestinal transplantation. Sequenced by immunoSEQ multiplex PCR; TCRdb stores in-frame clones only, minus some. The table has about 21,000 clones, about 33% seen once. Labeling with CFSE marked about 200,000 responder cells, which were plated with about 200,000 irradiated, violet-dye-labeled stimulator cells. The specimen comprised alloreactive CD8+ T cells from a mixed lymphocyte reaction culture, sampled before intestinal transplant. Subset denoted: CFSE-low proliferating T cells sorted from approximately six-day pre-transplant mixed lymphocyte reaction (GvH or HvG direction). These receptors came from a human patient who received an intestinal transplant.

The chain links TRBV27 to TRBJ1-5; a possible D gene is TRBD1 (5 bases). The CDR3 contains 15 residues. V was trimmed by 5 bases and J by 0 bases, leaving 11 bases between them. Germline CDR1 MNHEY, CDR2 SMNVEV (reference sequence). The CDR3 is CASSGRQFSNQPQHF. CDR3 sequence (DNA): TGTGCCAGCAGTGGACGACAGTTTAGCAATCAGCCCCAGCATTTT.

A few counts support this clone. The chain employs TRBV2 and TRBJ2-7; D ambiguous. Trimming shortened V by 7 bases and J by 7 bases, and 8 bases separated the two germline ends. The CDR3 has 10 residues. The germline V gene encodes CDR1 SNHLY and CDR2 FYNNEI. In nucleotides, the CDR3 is TGTGCCAGCACTCACGGAGAGCAGTACTTC. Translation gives CASTHGEQYF.

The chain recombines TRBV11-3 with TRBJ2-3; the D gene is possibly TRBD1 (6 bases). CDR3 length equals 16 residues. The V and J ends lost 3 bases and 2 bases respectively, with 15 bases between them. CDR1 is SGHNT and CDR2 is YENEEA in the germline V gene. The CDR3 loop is CASSFTWGLNTDTQYF. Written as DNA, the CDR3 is TGTGCCAGCAGCTTCACGTGGGGGCTAAACACAGATACGCAGTATTTT. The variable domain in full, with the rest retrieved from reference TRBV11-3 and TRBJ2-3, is EAGVVQSPRYKIIEKKQPVAFWCNPISGHNTLYWYLQNLGQGPELLIRYENEEAVDDSQLPKDRFSAERLKGVDSTLKIQPAELGDSAVYLCASSFTWGLNTDTQYFGPGTRLTVL.

The CDR3 sequence is CASSLDFPSGPYNEQFF. CDR3 in DNA: TGTGCCAGCAGCTTAGATTTCCCGAGCGGGCCCTACAATGAGCAGTTCTTC. V is TRBV11-3 and J is TRBJ2-1; weak D call: TRBD2 (6 bases). V lost 0 bases and J 2 bases, leaving 14 bases between the germline ends. Germline CDR1 and CDR2: SGHNT and YENEEA. The CDR3 runs 17 residues.

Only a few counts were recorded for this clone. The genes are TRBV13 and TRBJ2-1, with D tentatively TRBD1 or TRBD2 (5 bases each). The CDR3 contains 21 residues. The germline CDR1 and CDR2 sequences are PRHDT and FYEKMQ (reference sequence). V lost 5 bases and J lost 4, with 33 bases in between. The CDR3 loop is CASSRYFTGLPPFPYYNEQFF. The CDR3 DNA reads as TGTGCCAGCAGCCGTTACTTCACGGGGCTCCCACCTTTCCCCTATTACAATGAGCAGTTCTTC. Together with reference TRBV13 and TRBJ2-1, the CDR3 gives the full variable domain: AAGVIQSPRHLIKEKRETATLKCYPIPRHDTVYWYQQGPGQDPQFLISFYEKMQSDKGSIPDRFSAQQFSDYHSELNMSSLELGDSALYFCASSRYFTGLPPFPYYNEQFFGPGTRLTVL.

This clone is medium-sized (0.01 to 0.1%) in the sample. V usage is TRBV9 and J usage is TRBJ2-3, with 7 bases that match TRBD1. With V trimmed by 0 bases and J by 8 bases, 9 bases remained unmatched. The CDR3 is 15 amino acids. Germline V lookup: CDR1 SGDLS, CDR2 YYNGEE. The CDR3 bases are TGTGCCAGCAGCGTAGGGGACAGCCCGTTGGGTACGCAGTATTTT. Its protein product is CASSVGDSPLGTQYF.

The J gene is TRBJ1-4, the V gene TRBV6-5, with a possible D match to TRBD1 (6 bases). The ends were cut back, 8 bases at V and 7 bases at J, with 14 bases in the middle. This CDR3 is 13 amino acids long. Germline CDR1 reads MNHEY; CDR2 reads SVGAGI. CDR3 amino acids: CASRSGESEKLFF. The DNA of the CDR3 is TGTGCCAGCCGCTCAGGGGAGAGTGAAAAACTGTTTTTT.

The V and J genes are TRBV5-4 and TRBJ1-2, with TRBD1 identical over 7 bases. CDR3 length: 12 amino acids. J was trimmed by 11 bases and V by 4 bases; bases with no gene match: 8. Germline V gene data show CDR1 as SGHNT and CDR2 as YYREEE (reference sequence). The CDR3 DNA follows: TGTGCCAGCAGCCGGGGTGCAGGGGGGTACACCTTC. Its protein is CASSRGAGGYTF.

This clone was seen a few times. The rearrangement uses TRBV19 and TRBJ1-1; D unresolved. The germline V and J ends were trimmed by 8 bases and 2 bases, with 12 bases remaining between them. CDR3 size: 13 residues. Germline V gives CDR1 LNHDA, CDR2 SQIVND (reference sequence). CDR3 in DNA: TGTGCCAGTCGGACGCCCGGCAACACTGAAGCTTTCTTT. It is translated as CASRTPGNTEAFF.

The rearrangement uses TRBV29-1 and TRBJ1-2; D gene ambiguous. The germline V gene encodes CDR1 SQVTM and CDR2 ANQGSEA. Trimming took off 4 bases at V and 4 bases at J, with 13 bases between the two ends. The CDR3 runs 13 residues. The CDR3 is CSVVQDDLYGYTF. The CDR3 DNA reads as TGCAGCGTTGTCCAGGACGATCTCTATGGCTACACCTTC.

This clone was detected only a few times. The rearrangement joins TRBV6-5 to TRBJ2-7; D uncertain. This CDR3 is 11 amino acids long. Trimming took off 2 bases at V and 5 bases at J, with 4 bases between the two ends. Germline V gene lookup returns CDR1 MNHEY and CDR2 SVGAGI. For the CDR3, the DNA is TGTGCCAGCAGTTACAGGCACGAGCAGTACTTC. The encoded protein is CASSYRHEQYF.

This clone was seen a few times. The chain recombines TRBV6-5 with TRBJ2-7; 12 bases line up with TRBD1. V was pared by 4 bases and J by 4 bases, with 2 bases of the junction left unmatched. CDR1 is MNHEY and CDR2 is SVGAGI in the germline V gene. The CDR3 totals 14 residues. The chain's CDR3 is CASSLGQGAYEQYF. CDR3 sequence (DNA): TGTGCCAGCAGTTTGGGACAGGGGGCTTACGAGCAGTACTTC.

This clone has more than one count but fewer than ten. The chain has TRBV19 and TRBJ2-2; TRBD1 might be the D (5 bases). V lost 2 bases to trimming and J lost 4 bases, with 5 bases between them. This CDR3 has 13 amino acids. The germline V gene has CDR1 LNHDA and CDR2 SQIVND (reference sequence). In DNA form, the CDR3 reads TGTGCCAGTAGTATACAGGGCACCGGGGAGCTGTTTTTT. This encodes CASSIQGTGELFF.

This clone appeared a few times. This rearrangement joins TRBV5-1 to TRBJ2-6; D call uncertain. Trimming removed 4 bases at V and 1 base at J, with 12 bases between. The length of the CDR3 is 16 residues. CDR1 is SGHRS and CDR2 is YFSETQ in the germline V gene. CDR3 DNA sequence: TGCGCCAGCAGCCAAGAACGGATTTCTGGGGCCAACGTCCTGACTTTC. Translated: CASSQERISGANVLTF.

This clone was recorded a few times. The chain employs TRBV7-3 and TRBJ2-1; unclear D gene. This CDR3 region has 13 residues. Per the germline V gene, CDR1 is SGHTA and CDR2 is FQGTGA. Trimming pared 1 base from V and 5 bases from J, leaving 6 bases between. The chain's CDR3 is CASSLIGNNEQFF. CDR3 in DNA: TGTGCCAGCAGCTTAATAGGGAACAATGAGCAGTTCTTC.

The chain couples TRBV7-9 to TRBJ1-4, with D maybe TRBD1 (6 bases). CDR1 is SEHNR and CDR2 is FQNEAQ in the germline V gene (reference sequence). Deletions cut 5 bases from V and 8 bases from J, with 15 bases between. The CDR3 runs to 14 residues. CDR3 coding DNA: TGTGCCAGCAGCCAGACAGGAGACGGGGAAAAACTGTTTTTT. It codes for CASSQTGDGEKLFF.

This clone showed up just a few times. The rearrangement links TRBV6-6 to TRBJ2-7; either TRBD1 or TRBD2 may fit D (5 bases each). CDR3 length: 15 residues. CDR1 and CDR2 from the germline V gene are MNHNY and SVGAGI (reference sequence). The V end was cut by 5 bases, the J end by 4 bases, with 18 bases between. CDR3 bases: TGTGCCAGCAGTAAGGGACCGCTACGAGCTTACGAGCAGTACTTC. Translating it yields CASSKGPLRAYEQYF.

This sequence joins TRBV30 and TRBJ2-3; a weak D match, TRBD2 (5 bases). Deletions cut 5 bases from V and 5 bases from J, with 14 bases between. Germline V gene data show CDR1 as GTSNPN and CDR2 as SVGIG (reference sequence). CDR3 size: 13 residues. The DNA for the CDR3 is TGTGCCTGGGAACTAGTTGGCGTAGATACGCAGTATTTT. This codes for CAWELVGVDTQYF.

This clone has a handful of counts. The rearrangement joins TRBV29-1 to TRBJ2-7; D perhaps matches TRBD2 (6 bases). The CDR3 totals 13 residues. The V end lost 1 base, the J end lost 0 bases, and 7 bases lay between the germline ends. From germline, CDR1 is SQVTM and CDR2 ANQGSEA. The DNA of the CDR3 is TGCAGCGTTGAAGGCGGGAACTCCTACGAGCAGTACTTC. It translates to CSVEGGNSYEQYF.

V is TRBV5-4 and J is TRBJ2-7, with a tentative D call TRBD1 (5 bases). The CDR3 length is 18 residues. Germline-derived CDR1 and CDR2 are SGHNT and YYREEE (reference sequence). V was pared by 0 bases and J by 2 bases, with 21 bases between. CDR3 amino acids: CASSLEGLGRPNPYEQYF. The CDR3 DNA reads TGTGCCAGCAGCTTGGAGGGGTTAGGGCGGCCTAATCCCTACGAGCAGTACTTC.

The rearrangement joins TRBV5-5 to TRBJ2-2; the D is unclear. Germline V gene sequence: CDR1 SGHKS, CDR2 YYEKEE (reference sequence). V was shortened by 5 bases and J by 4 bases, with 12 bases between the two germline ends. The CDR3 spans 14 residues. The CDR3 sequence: CASSSWRGTGELFF. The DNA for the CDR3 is TGTGCCAGCAGTTCCTGGCGCGGCACCGGGGAGCTGTTTTTT.

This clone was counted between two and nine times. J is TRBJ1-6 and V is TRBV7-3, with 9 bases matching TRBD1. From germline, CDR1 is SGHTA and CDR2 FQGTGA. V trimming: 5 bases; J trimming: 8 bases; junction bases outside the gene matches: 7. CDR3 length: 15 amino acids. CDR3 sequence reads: CASSMGDRADSPLHF. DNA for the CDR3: TGTGCCAGCAGCATGGGGGACAGGGCTGATTCACCCCTCCACTTT.

This CDR3 reads CASGSPLSSNEQFF. DNA for the CDR3: TGTGCTAGTGGTTCCCCCCTTTCGAGCAATGAGCAGTTCTTC. The genes are TRBV12-5 and TRBJ2-1; D is unresolved. The V end was cut by 4 bases, the J end by 6 bases, with 13 bases between. Germline V gene data show CDR1 as LGHNT and CDR2 as FRNRAP. The CDR3 extends over 14 amino acids.

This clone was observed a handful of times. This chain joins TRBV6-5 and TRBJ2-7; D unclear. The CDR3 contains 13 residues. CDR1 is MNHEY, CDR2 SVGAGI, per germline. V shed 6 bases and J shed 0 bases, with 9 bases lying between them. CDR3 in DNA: TGTGCCAGCAGACACTCCTACTCCTACGAGCAGTACTTC. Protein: CASRHSYSYEQYF.

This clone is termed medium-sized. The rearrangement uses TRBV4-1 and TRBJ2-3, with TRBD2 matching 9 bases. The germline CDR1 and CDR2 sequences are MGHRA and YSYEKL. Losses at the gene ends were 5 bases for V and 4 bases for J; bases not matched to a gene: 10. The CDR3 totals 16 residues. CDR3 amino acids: CASSSLGSGSSDTQYF. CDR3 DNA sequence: TGCGCCAGCAGCTCCCTAGGTAGCGGGAGCTCAGATACGCAGTATTTT.

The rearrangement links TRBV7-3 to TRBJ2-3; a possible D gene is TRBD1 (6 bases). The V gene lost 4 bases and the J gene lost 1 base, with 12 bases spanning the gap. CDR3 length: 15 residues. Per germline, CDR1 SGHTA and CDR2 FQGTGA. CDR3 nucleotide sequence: TGTGCCAGCAGCTACACTTCAGGGGGCACAGATACGCAGTATTTT. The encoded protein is CASSYTSGGTDTQYF.

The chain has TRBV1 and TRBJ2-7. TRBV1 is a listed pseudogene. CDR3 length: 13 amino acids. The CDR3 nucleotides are TGCGCCAGCACAGGGGGGGGCTCCTACGAGCAGTACTTC. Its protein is CASTGGGSYEQYF.

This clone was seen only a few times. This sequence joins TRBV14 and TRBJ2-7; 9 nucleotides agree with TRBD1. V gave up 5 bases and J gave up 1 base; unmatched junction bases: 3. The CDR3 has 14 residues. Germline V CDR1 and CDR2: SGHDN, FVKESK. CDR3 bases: TGTGCCAGCAGCGGGACAGGGAGATCCTACGAGCAGTACTTC. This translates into CASSGTGRSYEQYF.

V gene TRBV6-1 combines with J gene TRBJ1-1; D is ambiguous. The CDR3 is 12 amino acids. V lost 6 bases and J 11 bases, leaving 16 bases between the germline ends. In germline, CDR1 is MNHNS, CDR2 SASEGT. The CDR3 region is CASRPPGRRAFF. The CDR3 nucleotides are TGTGCCAGCAGACCCCCGGGAAGGCGGGCTTTCTTT.